Listed below are T cell receptor beta chains from one sample, sequenced in a study of blood T cell repertoires in COVID-19. Sequenced by immunoSEQ multiplex PCR; TCRdb stores in-frame clones only, minus some. In the table there are just over 300,000 clones, 75% to 90% of which are singletons. Material for sequencing was PBMCs or T cells enriched from blood (not recorded which). These receptor sequences come from a woman in her 40s who had recovered from COVID-19. CDR3s include the opening cysteine and the closing phenylalanine or tryptophan. A D gene is named only where the DNA matches it firmly. Not all rows give a size; the values are once, few, many and, for expanded clones, a class.

V,J,D,size,CDR3,DNA
TRBV5-1,TRBJ1-6,TRBD1,.,CASSLVGTGKDSPLHF,TGCGCCAGCAGCCTGGTTGGGACAGGGAAGGATTCACCCCTCCACTTT
TRBV7-9,TRBJ2-1,TRBD2,.,CASSLGQLAGEYNEQFF,TGTGCCAGCAGCTTAGGCCAACTAGCGGGAGAGTACAATGAGCAGTTCTTC
TRBV5-8,TRBJ1-4,.,.,CASSLADLTNEKLFF,TGTGCCAGCAGCTTGGCCGACTTAACTAATGAAAAACTGTTTTTT
TRBV24-1,TRBJ2-3,TRBD1,.,CATSDIRGPDTQYF,TGTGCCACCAGTGATATTAGGGGGCCAGATACGCAGTATTTT
TRBV7-2,TRBJ1-3,.,few,CASSLEAAYSGNTIYF,TGTGCCAGCAGCTTAGAGGCGGCCTATTCTGGAAACACCATATATTTT
TRBV6-5,TRBJ1-2,.,.,CASIFNRVPTF,TGTGCCAGCATTTTTAACAGGGTACCTACCTTC
TRBV5-8,TRBJ1-1,.,.,CASSFHGTEAFF,TGTGCCAGCAGCTTCCACGGCACTGAAGCTTTCTTT
TRBV5-4,TRBJ2-3,.,.,CASSLWGESTDTQYF,TGTGCCAGCAGCTTATGGGGGGAGAGCACAGATACGCAGTATTTT
TRBV30,TRBJ2-4,.,.,CAWARGGGDKNIQYF,TGTGCCTGGGCACGCGGAGGCGGGGATAAAAACATTCAGTACTTC
TRBV15,TRBJ2-7,TRBD1,.,CATSREPDRSYEQYF,TGTGCCACCAGCAGAGAGCCGGACAGGTCCTACGAGCAGTACTTC
TRBV7-6,TRBJ1-1,TRBD1,.,CASSLDAGTGDREAFF,TGTGCCAGCAGCTTGGATGCCGGGACAGGGGACCGCGAAGCTTTCTTT
TRBV15,TRBJ1-6,.,.,CATSRDAGLTNSPLHF,TGTGCCACCAGCAGAGACGCAGGACTGACTAATTCACCCCTCCACTTT
TRBV27,TRBJ2-1,TRBD2,.,CASSLRLAGEVEQFF,TGTGCCAGCAGTTTAAGACTAGCGGGGGAAGTTGAGCAGTTCTTC
TRBV5-4,TRBJ2-3,TRBD2,.,CASSPLAGVADTQYF,TGTGCCAGCAGCCCCCTAGCGGGAGTGGCAGATACGCAGTATTTT
TRBV5-1,TRBJ2-5,.,once,CASSRRVGVETQYF,TGCGCCAGCAGCCGGAGGGTGGGGGTAGAGACCCAGTACTTC
TRBV7-9,TRBJ1-3,TRBD1,.,CASSHGTGETGNTIYF,TGTGCCAGCAGCCACGGGACAGGGGAAACTGGAAACACCATATATTTT
TRBV30,TRBJ1-5,.,.,CAWGKAGDQPQHF,TGTGCCTGGGGTAAGGCAGGGGATCAGCCCCAGCATTTT
TRBV25-1,TRBJ1-1,.,.,CASRYREANTEAFF,TGTGCCAGCAGATACAGGGAAGCGAACACTGAAGCTTTCTTT
TRBV28,TRBJ2-7,TRBD1,.,CASSPGTGFNEQYF,TGTGCCAGCAGCCCCGGGACAGGGTTCAACGAGCAGTACTTC
TRBV5-8,TRBJ2-5,TRBD1,.,CASSTPRRGQETQYF,TGTGCCAGCAGCACCCCGCGCAGGGGGCAAGAGACCCAGTACTTC